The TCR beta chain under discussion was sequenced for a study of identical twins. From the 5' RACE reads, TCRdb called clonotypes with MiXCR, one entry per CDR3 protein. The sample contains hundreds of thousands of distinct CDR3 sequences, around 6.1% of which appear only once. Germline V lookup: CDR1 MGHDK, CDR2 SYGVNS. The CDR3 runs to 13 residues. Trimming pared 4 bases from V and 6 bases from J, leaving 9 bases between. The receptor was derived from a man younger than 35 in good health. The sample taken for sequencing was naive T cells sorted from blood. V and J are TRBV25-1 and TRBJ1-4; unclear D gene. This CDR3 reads CASSGDIDEKLFF. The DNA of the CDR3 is TGTGCCAGCAGTGGTGACATAGATGAAAAACTGTTTTTT.